These T cell receptor beta chains were read from a single sample in a study of untreated major depressive disorder. The data were produced by immunoSEQ multiplex PCR, yet TCRdb's version contains in-frame clones alone and is incomplete. The sample has about 21,000 clones, nearly 90% seen once; the top ten hold 0.4% to 0.6%. Material: CD4+ T cells from PBMCs. Receptors were obtained from a woman in her thirties or forties in good health. Each CDR3 is given with its conserved first and last residue. Each record gives: clone size, J gene, D gene, V gene, CDR3 DNA, CDR3 protein. D genes are given only for firm matches. Clone size is stated in some rows and not others, as once, few, many or a class when expanded.

>NA|TRBJ1-3|TRBD1|TRBV5-6
TGTGCCAGCAGCAACCTAGGGGACAGCTCTGGAAACACCATATATTTT
CASSNLGDSSGNTIYF
>NA|TRBJ2-2|NA|TRBV19
TGTGCCAGTAAGCGGGGGACAGAAAAGAACACCGGGGAGCTGTTTTTT
CASKRGTEKNTGELFF
>NA|TRBJ2-5|TRBD2|TRBV2
TGTGCCAGCAGTGAAGAGACTAGCGGGTACCAAGAGACCCAGTACTTC
CASSEETSGYQETQYF
>NA|TRBJ2-2|TRBD1|TRBV27
TGTGCCAGCAGTTTTCTTATGACAGGGCACACCGGGGAGCTGTTTTTT
CASSFLMTGHTGELFF
>NA|TRBJ2-6|NA|TRBV2
TGTGCCAGCAGTGGGGAGAACTCTGGGGCCAACGTCCTGACTTTC
CASSGENSGANVLTF
>NA|TRBJ2-5|NA|TRBV18
TGTGCCAGCTCCCCCCGGCTGCAAGAGACCCAGTACTTC
CASSPRLQETQYF
>NA|TRBJ1-4|TRBD1|TRBV6-5
TGTGCCAGCAGTTACCTCAGGGGGCTAGAAGGTGAAAAACTGTTTTTT
CASSYLRGLEGEKLFF
>NA|TRBJ2-7|NA|TRBV11-2
TGTGCCAGCAGCTTAGTCAAGGGATCCTACGAGCAGTACTTC
CASSLVKGSYEQYF
>NA|TRBJ2-2|NA|TRBV5-3
TGTGCCAGAAGTTGTGAGTCCGGGGAGCTGTTTTTT
CARSCESGELFF
>NA|TRBJ2-5|NA|TRBV25-1
TGTGCCAGCAGTGAAGGAGGAACCCAAGAGACCCAGTACTTC
CASSEGGTQETQYF
>NA|TRBJ2-5|TRBD1|TRBV2
TGTGCCAGCAAAGGACAGGATTACCAAGAGACCCAGTACTTC
CASKGQDYQETQYF
>NA|TRBJ1-4|TRBD1|TRBV25-1
TGTGCCAGCCGAGCGACAGGGGGATTTGAAAAACTGTTTTTT
CASRATGGFEKLFF
>NA|TRBJ1-5|NA|TRBV5-8
TGTGCCAGCAGCGCTGCGGGTTCTAGCAATCAGCCCCAGCATTTT
CASSAAGSSNQPQHF
>NA|TRBJ1-1|TRBD1|TRBV30
TGTGCCTGGAGTTTAAGAGGGACAGCGAACACTGAAGCTTTCTTT
CAWSLRGTANTEAFF
>NA|TRBJ2-1|NA|TRBV7-8
TGTGCCAGCAGCTTAGCGTTTAGGGCAGGGATGCGCCCCGGGCAGTTCTTC
CASSLAFRAGMRPGQFF
>NA|TRBJ1-1|NA|TRBV6-1
TGTGCCAGCCGATTGATAAGGGACGCCGGAGAAGCTTTCTTT
CASRLIRDAGEAFF
>NA|TRBJ2-1|NA|TRBV4-1
TGCGCCAGCAGCCCCTTAGACATGGTGGCGTACAATGAGCAGTTCTTC
CASSPLDMVAYNEQFF
>NA|TRBJ1-4|NA|TRBV28
TGTGCCAGCAGCCTCCGACAGATCAATGAAAAACTGTTTTTT
CASSLRQINEKLFF
>NA|TRBJ2-7|NA|TRBV28
TGTGCCAGCAGTTTCGGCCTTCTCTACGAGCAGTACTTC
CASSFGLLYEQYF
>NA|TRBJ1-3|NA|TRBV20-1
TGCAGTGCTAAACGTGGAAACACCATATATTTT
CSAKRGNTIYF
>NA|TRBJ1-5|NA|TRBV2
TGTGCCAGCAGTGCTAGCAATCAGCCCCAGCATTTT
CASSASNQPQHF
>once|TRBJ2-1|TRBD2|TRBV7-3
TGTGCCAGCAGCTTAGATAGCGGGGGGGCCCTCCAGCAGTTCTTC
CASSLDSGGALQQFF
>once|TRBJ1-3|NA|TRBV9
TGTGCCAGCAGCGTGAGCACTACCTCTGGAAACACCATATATTTT
CASSVSTTSGNTIYF
>NA|TRBJ2-1|TRBD2|TRBV10-1
TGCGCCAGCAGTGAGTCCATGGCTAGCGGATACAATGAGCAGTTCTTC
CASSESMASGYNEQFF
>NA|TRBJ2-1|NA|TRBV11-2
TGTGCCAGCAGCTTCCCTTACAGGGAAGAGCAGTTCTTC
CASSFPYREEQFF
>once|TRBJ2-1|TRBD2|TRBV9
TGTGCCAGCAGCGTAGCTCCCCTCGGCGGGGGGGCCTATGAGCAGTTCTTC
CASSVAPLGGGAYEQFF
>NA|TRBJ2-7|TRBD2|TRBV6-1
TGTGCCAGCAGCCTTGGCCTCGGGGGGGATATGGAGCAGTACTTC
CASSLGLGGDMEQYF
>NA|TRBJ2-5|NA|TRBV4-1
TGCGCCAGCAGCCAAGACCCCAGTATAGGGTCTTCAGAGACCCAGTACTTC
CASSQDPSIGSSETQYF